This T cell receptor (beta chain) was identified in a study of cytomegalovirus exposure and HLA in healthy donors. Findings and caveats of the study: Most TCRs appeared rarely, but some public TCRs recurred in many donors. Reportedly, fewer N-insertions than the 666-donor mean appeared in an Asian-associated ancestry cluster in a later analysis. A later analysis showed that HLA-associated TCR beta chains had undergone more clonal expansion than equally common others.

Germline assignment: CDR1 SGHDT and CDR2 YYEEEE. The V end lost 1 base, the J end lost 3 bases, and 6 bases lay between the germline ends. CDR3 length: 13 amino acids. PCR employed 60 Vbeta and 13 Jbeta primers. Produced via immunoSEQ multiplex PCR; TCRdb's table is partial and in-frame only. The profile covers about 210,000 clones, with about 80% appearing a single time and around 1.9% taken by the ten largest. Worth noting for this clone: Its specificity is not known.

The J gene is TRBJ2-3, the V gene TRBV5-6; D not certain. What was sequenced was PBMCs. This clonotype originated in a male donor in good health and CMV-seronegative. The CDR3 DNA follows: TGTGCCAGCAGCTTGATTTCTACAGATACGCAGTATTTT. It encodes CASSLISTDTQYF.